The sequence of this T cell receptor beta chain was determined in a study of blood T cell repertoires in COVID-19. In the original analysis: Amplifying reference gene primers gave estimates of nucleated cell counts. Generated by immunoSEQ multiplex PCR, the TCRdb table keeps only in-frame clones and is missing some. The DNA was the basis for D and trimming; V, J and clone size are from that table. Of 240,000 or so clones in the sample, around 90% are singletons; the top ten hold approximately 7.9%. The CDR3 covers 15 residues. Trimming removed 10 bases at V and 4 bases at J, with 21 bases between. Germline V gives CDR1 SGHAT, CDR2 FQNNGV.

The clonotype originates from a man in his 60s who had recovered from COVID-19. The gene calls are TRBV11-2 and TRBJ2-3; tentative D call: TRBD2 (7 bases). The sequencing input was peripheral blood. The CDR3 loop reads CATSRGGGLPDTQYF. DNA for the CDR3: TGTGCCACTTCGCGAGGGGGGGGGCTCCCAGATACGCAGTATTTT.